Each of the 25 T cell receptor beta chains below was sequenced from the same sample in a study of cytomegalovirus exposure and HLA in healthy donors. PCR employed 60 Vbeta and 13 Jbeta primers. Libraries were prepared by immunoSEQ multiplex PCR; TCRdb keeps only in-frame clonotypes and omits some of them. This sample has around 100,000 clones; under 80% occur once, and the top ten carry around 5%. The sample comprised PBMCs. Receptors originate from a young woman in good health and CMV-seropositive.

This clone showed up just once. The CDR3 is CASAGRLAGVNEQFF. DNA for the CDR3: TGTGCCAGCGCTGGCCGACTAGCGGGAGTTAATGAGCAGTTCTTC. This chain connects TRBV28 to TRBJ2-1, with 12 bases matching TRBD2. CDR3 size: 15 residues. In germline, CDR1 is MDHEN, CDR2 SYDVKM. V lost 8 bases, J lost 7 bases, and 9 bases stayed unmatched.

CDR3 DNA: TGTGCCAGCAGTCCCGTCGGACAGGGGGAAACTGAAGCTTTCTTT. This translates into CASSPVGQGETEAFF. J is TRBJ1-1 and V is TRBV28; TRBD1 agrees at 10 bases. The ends lost 5 bases at V and 5 bases at J; junction bases unmatched: 8. CDR3 size: 15 residues. CDR1 and CDR2 from the germline V gene are MDHEN and SYDVKM.

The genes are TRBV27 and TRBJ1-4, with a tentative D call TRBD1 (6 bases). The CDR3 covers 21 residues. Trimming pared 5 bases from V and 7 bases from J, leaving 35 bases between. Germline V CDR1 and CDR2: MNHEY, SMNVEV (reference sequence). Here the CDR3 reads CASSPAGGAYRDRFGSEKLFF. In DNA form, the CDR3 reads TGTGCCAGCAGTCCCGCGGGAGGGGCTTACAGGGACCGCTTCGGGAGTGAAAAACTGTTTTTT.

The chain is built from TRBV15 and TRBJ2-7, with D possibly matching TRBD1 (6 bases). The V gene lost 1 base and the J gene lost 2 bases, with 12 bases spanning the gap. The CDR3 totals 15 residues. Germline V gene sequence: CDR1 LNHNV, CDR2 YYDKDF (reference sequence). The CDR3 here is CATSRGGQGAYEQYF. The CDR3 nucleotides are TGTGCCACCAGCAGAGGGGGACAAGGGGCCTACGAGCAGTACTTC.

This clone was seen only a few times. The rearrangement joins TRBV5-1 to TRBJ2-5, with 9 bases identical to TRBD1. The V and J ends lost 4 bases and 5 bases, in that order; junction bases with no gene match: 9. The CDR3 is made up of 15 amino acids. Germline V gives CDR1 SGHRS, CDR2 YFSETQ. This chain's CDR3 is CASSLHGQGKETQYF. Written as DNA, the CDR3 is TGCGCCAGCAGCCTCCATGGACAGGGGAAGGAGACCCAGTACTTC. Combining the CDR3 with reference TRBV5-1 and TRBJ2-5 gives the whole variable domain KAGVTQTPRYLIKTRGQQVTLSCSPISGHRSVSWYQQTPGQGLQFLFEYFSETQRNKGNFPGRFSGRQFSNSRSEMNVSTLELGDSALYLCASSLHGQGKETQYFGPGTRLLVL.

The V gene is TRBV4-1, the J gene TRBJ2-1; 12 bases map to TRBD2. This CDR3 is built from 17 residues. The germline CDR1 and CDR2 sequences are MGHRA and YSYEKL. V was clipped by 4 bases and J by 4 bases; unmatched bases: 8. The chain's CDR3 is CASSRRTSGNEYNEQFF. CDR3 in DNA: TGCGCCAGCAGCCGCCGGACTAGCGGGAATGAGTACAATGAGCAGTTCTTC.

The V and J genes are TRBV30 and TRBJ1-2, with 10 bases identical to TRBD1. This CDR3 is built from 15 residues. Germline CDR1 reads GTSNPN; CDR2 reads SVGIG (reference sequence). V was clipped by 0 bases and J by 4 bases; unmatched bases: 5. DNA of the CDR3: TGTGCCTGGAGTGTCGACAGGGGGCTTGGCTATGGCTACACCTTC. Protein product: CAWSVDRGLGYGYTF. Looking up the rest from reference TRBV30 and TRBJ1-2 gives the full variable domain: SQTIHQWPATLVQPVGSPLSLECTVEGTSNPNLYWYRQAAGRGLQLLFYSVGIGQISSEVPQNLSASRPQDRQFILSSKKLLLSDSGFYLCAWSVDRGLGYGYTFGSGTRLTVV.

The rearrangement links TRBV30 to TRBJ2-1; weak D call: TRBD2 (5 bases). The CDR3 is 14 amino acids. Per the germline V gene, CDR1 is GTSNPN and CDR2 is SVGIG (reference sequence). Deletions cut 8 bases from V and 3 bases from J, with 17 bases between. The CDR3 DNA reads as TGTGCCGGGTTGACGGGGTGGTTCTACAATGAGCAGTTCTTC. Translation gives CAGLTGWFYNEQFF. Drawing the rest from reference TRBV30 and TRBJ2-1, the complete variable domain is SQTIHQWPATLVQPVGSPLSLECTVEGTSNPNLYWYRQAAGRGLQLLFYSVGIGQISSEVPQNLSASRPQDRQFILSSKKLLLSDSGFYLCAGLTGWFYNEQFFGPGTRLTVL.

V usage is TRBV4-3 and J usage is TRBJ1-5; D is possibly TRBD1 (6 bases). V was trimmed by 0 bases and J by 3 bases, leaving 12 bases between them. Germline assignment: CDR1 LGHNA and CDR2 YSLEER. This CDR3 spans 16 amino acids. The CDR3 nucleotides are TGCGCCAGCAGCCAAGATTCCAGGGGCTCCAATCAGCCCCAGCATTTT. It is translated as CASSQDSRGSNQPQHF.

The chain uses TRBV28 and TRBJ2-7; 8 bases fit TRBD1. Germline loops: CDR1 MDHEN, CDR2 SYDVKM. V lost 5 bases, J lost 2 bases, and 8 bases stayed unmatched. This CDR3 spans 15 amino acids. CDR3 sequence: CASSAAGTGAYEQYF. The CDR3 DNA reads TGTGCCAGCAGTGCCGCCGGGACAGGCGCCTACGAGCAGTACTTC.

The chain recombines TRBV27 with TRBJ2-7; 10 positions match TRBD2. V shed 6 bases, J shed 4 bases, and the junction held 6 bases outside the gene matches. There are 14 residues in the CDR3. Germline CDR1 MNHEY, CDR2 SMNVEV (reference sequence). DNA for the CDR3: TGTGCCAGCAGCTTACTAGCGGGAAATTACGAGCAGTACTTC. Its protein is CASSLLAGNYEQYF.

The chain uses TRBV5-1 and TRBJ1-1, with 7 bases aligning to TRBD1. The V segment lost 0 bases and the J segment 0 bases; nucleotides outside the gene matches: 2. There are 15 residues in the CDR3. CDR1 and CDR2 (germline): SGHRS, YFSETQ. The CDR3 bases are TGCGCCAGCAGCTTGGTGGGACAGATGAACACTGAAGCTTTCTTT. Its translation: CASSLVGQMNTEAFF.

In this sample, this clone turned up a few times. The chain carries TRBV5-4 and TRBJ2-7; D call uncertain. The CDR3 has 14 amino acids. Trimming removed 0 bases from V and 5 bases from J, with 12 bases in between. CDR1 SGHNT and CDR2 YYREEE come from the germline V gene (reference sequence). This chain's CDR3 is CASSLGQTRNEQYF. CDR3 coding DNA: TGTGCCAGCAGCTTGGGACAAACTCGGAACGAGCAGTACTTC.

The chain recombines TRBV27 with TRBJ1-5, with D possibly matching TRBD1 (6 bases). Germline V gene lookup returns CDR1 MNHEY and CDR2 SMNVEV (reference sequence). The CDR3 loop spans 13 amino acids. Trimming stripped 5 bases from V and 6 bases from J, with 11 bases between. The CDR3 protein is CASSPQGPQPQHF. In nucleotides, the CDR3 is TGTGCCAGCAGTCCACAGGGCCCTCAGCCCCAGCATTTT.

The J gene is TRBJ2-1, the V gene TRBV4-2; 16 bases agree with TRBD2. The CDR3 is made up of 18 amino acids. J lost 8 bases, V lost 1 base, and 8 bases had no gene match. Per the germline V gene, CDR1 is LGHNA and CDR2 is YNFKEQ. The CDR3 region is CASSQAPGLAGGYDEQFF. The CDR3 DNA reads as TGTGCCAGCAGCCAAGCCCCGGGACTAGCGGGAGGGTACGATGAGCAGTTCTTC.

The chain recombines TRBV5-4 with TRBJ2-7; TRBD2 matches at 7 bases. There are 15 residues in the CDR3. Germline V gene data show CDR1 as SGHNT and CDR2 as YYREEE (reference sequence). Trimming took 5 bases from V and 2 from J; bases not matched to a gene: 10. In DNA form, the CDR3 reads TGTGCCAGCAGTGAGGCTAGCGGAGACCCCTACGAGCAGTACTTC. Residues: CASSEASGDPYEQYF.

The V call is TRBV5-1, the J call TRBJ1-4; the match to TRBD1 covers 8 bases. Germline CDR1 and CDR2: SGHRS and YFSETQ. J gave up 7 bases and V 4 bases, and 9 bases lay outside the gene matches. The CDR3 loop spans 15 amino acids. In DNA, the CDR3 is TGCGCCAGCAGCCCGACTACAGGGGGAGGTGAAAAACTGTTTTTT. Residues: CASSPTTGGGEKLFF.

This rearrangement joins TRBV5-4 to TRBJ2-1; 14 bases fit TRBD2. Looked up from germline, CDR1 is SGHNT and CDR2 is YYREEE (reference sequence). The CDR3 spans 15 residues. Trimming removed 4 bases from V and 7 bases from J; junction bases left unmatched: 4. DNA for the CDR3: TGTGCCAGCAGCGGGGGACTAGCGGGAGTAAATGAGCAGTTCTTC. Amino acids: CASSGGLAGVNEQFF.

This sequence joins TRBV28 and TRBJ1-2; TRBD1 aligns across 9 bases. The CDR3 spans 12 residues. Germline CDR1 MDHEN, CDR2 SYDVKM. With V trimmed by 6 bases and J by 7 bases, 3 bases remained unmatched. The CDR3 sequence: CASSTGGIGYTF. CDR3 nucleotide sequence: TGTGCCAGCAGCACAGGGGGCATTGGCTACACCTTC.

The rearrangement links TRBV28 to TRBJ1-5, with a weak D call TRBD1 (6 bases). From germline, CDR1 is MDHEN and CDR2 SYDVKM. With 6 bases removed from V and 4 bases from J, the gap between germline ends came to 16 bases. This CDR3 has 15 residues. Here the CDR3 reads CASRTPRGANQPQHF. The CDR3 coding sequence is TGTGCCAGCAGAACCCCCCGGGGGGCGAATCAGCCCCAGCATTTT.

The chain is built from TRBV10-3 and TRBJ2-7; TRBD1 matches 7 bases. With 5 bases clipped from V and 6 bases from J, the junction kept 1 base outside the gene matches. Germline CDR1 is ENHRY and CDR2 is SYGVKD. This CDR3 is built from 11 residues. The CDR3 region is CAISTGVEQYF. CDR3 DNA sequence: TGTGCCATCAGTACAGGGGTCGAGCAGTACTTC.

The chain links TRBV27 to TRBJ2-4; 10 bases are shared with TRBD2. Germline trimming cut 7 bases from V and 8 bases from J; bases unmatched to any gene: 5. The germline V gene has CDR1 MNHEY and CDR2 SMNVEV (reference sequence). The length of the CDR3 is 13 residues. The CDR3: CASKAGGPYIQYF. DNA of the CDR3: TGTGCCAGCAAAGCGGGAGGGCCGTACATTCAGTACTTC.

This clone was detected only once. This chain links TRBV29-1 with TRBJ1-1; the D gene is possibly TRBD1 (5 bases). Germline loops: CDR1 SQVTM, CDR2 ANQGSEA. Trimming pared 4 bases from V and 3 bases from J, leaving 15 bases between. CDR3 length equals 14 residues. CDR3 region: CSVGARAGDTEAFF. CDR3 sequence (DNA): TGCAGCGTTGGGGCCAGGGCGGGGGACACTGAAGCTTTCTTT.

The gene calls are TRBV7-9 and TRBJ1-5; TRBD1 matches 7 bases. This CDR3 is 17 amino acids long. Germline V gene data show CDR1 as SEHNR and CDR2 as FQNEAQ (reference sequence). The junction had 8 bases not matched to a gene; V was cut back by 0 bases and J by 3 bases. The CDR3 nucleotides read TGTGCCAGCAGCTTAGCAGGGGACAGTGTTATCAATCAGCCCCAGCATTTT. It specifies CASSLAGDSVINQPQHF.

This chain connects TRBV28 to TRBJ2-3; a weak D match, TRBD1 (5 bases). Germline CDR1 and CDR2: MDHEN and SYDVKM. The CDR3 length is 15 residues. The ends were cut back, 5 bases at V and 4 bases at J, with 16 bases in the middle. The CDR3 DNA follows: TGTGCCAGCAGTCGCAGGGATCTCGCCGCAGATACGCAGTATTTT. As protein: CASSRRDLAADTQYF.